The sequence of this TCR beta chain was determined in a study of blood T cells in healthy people across ages. Combining a sample-barcoded 5' primer with a J-beta primer mix, a second PCR ran for about 7 to 11 cycles. Every cDNA molecule carried a tag from a template-switch adaptor bearing 12 random nucleotides. MiXCR, applied by TCRdb to the 5' RACE reads, yields one record per CDR3 protein. The sample lists under 950,000 distinct CDR3 sequences, about 24% occurring once. Germline-derived CDR1 and CDR2 are SEHNR and FQNEAQ (reference sequence). With 5 bases clipped from V and 0 bases from J, the junction kept 8 bases outside the gene matches. This CDR3 is built from 16 residues. Donors were healthy Caucasian individuals from Russia aged about 6 to 100. Donors gave roughly 10 milliliters of peripheral blood apiece.

The sample consisted of blood. The sequence came from a man aged 65 to 85 in good health. This rearrangement joins TRBV7-9 to TRBJ1-1; 8 bases fit TRBD1. The CDR3 sequence: CASSPRTGQMNTEAFF. The DNA for the CDR3 is TGTGCCAGCAGCCCCCGGACAGGGCAAATGAACACTGAAGCTTTCTTT.